Sequencing of this T cell receptor beta chain was carried out in a study of blood T cell repertoires in COVID-19. Whole-study context: COVID-19 samples, acute and convalescent, were from the United States, Italy and Spain. Sample material is recorded as cDNA or gDNA derived from T cells, B-cell-depleted T cells, or PBMCs.

In the authors' methods: The authors estimated nucleated cell counts from reference gene primer amplification. This table comes from immunoSEQ multiplex PCR, and its TCRdb copy is limited to in-frame clones, with some not included. V and J calls and clone size come straight from that table; D and trimming were deduced from the DNA. The table lists roughly 300,000 clones, about 82% of them singletons. The V and J ends lost 0 bases and 4 bases, in that order; junction bases with no gene match: 6. Per the germline V gene, CDR1 is LGHNA and CDR2 is YSLEER. CDR3 length: 17 amino acids. The chain has TRBV4-3 and TRBJ2-3, with 11 bases matching TRBD2. Sequenced material: peripheral blood. The source of this sequence is a woman aged 45-59 years with acute or convalescent COVID-19. CDR3 loop: CASSQEVGTSGADTQYF. The CDR3 DNA is TGCGCCAGCAGCCAAGAGGTTGGGACTAGCGGAGCAGATACGCAGTATTTT.